Listed below are T cell receptor beta chains from one sample, sequenced in a study of beta chain features in type 1 diabetes. Assay: immunoSEQ multiplex PCR; the TCRdb copy retains only in-frame clones and omits some. Of over 40,000 clones listed, over 50% are singletons. What was sequenced was Tregs from blood. The receptors originated from a woman aged 18-29 years in good health. CDR3s include the opening cysteine and the closing phenylalanine or tryptophan. D genes are given only for firm matches. Not every row has a clone size; where given, it reads once, few, many or a size class.

14 TRBJ1-1 - - TRBV7-6 TGTGCCAGCAGCCCCGGGATGTGGAACACTGAAGCTTTCTTT CASSPGMWNTEAFF
14 TRBJ2-7 few TRBD2 TRBV30 TGTGCCTGGAGTAGAGGGCGGGAGGGCTACGAGCAGTACTTC CAWSRGREGYEQYF
14 TRBJ2-7 - TRBD2 TRBV5-1 TGCGCCAGCAGCGGGGGACTAGCGGGATACGAGCAGTACTTC CASSGGLAGYEQYF
16 TRBJ2-3 - - TRBV9 TGTGCCAGCACCCTAGGCGTCGGGGGAAGCACAGATACGCAGTATTTT CASTLGVGGSTDTQYF
16 TRBJ2-7 - - TRBV18 TGTGCCAGCTCACCACAGCGGGCCAGGGCGATCTACGAGCAGTACTTC CASSPQRARAIYEQYF
14 TRBJ1-1 once - TRBV27 TGTGCCAGCAGTCCCTACAGGGCTGAAACTGAAGCTTTCTTT CASSPYRAETEAFF
16 TRBJ1-4 - TRBD1 TRBV11-2 TGTGCCAGCAGCAACCGTATGACAGGGGGCAATTTCCAGCTGTTTTTT CASSNRMTGGNFQLFF
16 TRBJ2-3 few TRBD1 TRBV7-9 TGTGCCAGCAGCTCCTACAGGGGGCTATTGGTAGATACGCAGTATTTT CASSSYRGLLVDTQYF
17 TRBJ2-7 - TRBD2 TRBV28 TGTGCCAGCAGTTTATCCGTGTGGGTGAAGCGGGATCGCGAGCAGTACTTC CASSLSVWVKRDREQYF
12 TRBJ1-2 - TRBD1 TRBV7-9 TGTGCCAGCAGCCGACACGACAGGGCTTACACCTTC CASSRHDRAYTF
16 TRBJ1-2 - - TRBV28 TGTGCCAGCAGTGCCGCAAGCCCAGGGGCCTACTATGGCTACACCTTC CASSAASPGAYYGYTF
14 TRBJ2-7 - - TRBV7-8 TGTGCCAGCAGCTTAGAACAGCTCTCCTACGAGCAGTACTTC CASSLEQLSYEQYF
14 TRBJ2-3 - TRBD1 TRBV5-1 TGCGCCAGCAGTTCGACAGGGTTCACAGATACGCAGTATTTT CASSSTGFTDTQYF
16 TRBJ1-3 - - TRBV6-1 TGTGCCAGCAGTGAGGTACCACGGAGCTCTGGAAACACCATATATTTT CASSEVPRSSGNTIYF
12 TRBJ2-7 - - TRBV5-1 TGCGCCAGCAGCATAGACAGATACGAGCAGTACTTC CASSIDRYEQYF
16 TRBJ2-7 - - TRBV11-2 TGTGCCAGCAGCTATCAATCCCAGGGAGGAACCTACGAGCAGTACTTC CASSYQSQGGTYEQYF
16 TRBJ1-5 few - TRBV7-2 TGTGCCAGCAGCTTAGCGTTACAGGGAGGCAATCAGCCCCAGCATTTT CASSLALQGGNQPQHF
15 TRBJ2-1 - TRBD2 TRBV7-2 TGTGCCAGCAGCTCGGGACTAGCGTTTGGGGATGAGCAGTTCTTC CASSSGLAFGDEQFF
14 TRBJ1-1 few - TRBV7-3 TGTGCCAGCAGCTTAGTGGGGGCGACGACTGAAGCTTTCTTT CASSLVGATTEAFF
14 TRBJ2-7 - TRBD2 TRBV2 TGTGCCAGCAGTGGGACCGGGACTAATTACGAGCAGTACTTC CASSGTGTNYEQYF
12 TRBJ2-4 - - TRBV15 TGTGCCACCAGCAGAGCGGAAAACATTCAGTACTTC CATSRAENIQYF
14 TRBJ2-7 - TRBD1 TRBV29-1 TGCAGCGTTGAACCCGGGACAGGAACCTACGAGCAGTACTTC CSVEPGTGTYEQYF
14 TRBJ2-6 once - TRBV5-1 TGCGCCAGCGGGGAGCAGTCTGGGGCCAACGTCCTGACTTTC CASGEQSGANVLTF
18 TRBJ2-3 - TRBD2 TRBV5-4 TGTGCCAGCAGCTTGGGGACTAGCGGGAGGAGGACGACAGATACGCAGTATTTT CASSLGTSGRRTTDTQYF
14 TRBJ2-3 - TRBD2 TRBV6-6 TGTGCCAGCAGCGGACTAGCGGACACAGATACGCAGTATTTT CASSGLADTDTQYF
17 TRBJ2-4 few TRBD2 TRBV10-1 TGCGCCAGCAGTGAAAGTGGGACTAGCGGAGCCAAAAACATTCAGTACTTC CASSESGTSGAKNIQYF
11 TRBJ2-2 medium-sized - TRBV27 TGTGCCAGCAAGCGGTCCGGGGAGCTGTTTTTT CASKRSGELFF
14 TRBJ1-2 - - TRBV28 TGTGCCAGCAACCAGGGGAGTGGGGGCTATGGCTACACCTTC CASNQGSGGYGYTF
14 TRBJ1-4 - - TRBV7-9 TGTGCCAGCAGCTGGGGCAGGGCTAATGAAAAACTGTTTTTT CASSWGRANEKLFF
15 TRBJ2-3 few TRBD1 TRBV29-1 TGCAGCGGGAGAGGGACAGGGGGTTTTTCAGATACGCAGTATTTT CSGRGTGGFSDTQYF
16 TRBJ2-3 - TRBD2 TRBV10-3 TGTGCCATCAGGGGTAGCGGGAGGGCATCCACAGATACGCAGTATTTT CAIRGSGRASTDTQYF
16 TRBJ1-5 once TRBD1 TRBV6-1 TGTGCCAGCAGTGAAGCCCCCGGGACAGGGGGTCAGCCCCAGCATTTT CASSEAPGTGGQPQHF
15 TRBJ2-1 - - TRBV5-1 TGCGCCAGCACCGCCGGACAGCGATACTACAATGAGCAGTTCTTC CASTAGQRYYNEQFF
15 TRBJ2-7 few TRBD1 TRBV5-1 TGCGCCAGCAGCGCCGGGACAGGGGACTCCTACGAGCAGTACTTC CASSAGTGDSYEQYF
14 TRBJ2-7 few TRBD2 TRBV11-2 TGTGCCAGCAGATCAGTGGGGGGGGTCTACGAGCAGTACTTC CASRSVGGVYEQYF
14 TRBJ1-5 - - TRBV28 TGTGCCAGCAGTCCCGGCGGTAGCAATCAGCCCCAGCATTTT CASSPGGSNQPQHF
14 TRBJ2-5 few TRBD2 TRBV29-1 TGCAGCTCCCGTCGACTAGCGGTCCAAGAGACCCAGTACTTC CSSRRLAVQETQYF
14 TRBJ1-4 few - TRBV6-1 TGTGCCAGCGTTGGGGCAGCAACTAATGAAAAACTGTTTTTT CASVGAATNEKLFF
14 TRBJ1-1 - - TRBV5-6 TGTGCCAGCAGCCAAGAAGGGACCGCCGGGGGAGCTTTCTTT CASSQEGTAGGAFF
15 TRBJ2-7 few - TRBV10-3 TGTGCCATCAGTGAGTCAACCCGGGCTAGGGGGGAGCAGTACTTC CAISESTRARGEQYF
15 TRBJ2-3 - TRBD2 TRBV7-2 TGTGCCAGCCGGACTAGCGGGAGGGCCGCAGATACGCAGTATTTT CASRTSGRAADTQYF
15 TRBJ1-1 few - TRBV5-1 TGCGCCAGCAGCGCAATAGGGGACGGAGGGACTGAAGCTTTCTTT CASSAIGDGGTEAFF
20 TRBJ2-1 - TRBD2 TRBV27 TGTGCCAGCAGTTTAATCCCCTTAGGACTAGCGGGAGCCTCCTACAATGAGCAGTTCTTC CASSLIPLGLAGASYNEQFF
15 TRBJ2-7 - TRBD1 TRBV28 TGTGCCAGCAGTCCCAGGGGGCAGGCCCCCTACGAGCAGTACTTC CASSPRGQAPYEQYF
17 TRBJ2-5 - TRBD2 TRBV7-9 TGTGCCAGCAGCTCATGGACTAGCGGGACCTCCGGGGAGACCCAGTACTTC CASSSWTSGTSGETQYF
13 TRBJ1-2 - - TRBV5-4 TGTGCCAGCAGCTTCGGGGGAAACTATGGCTACACCTTC CASSFGGNYGYTF
15 TRBJ2-1 - TRBD2 TRBV5-8 TGTGCCAGCAGCTTCGGGACTAGCGGCTACAATGAGCAGTTCTTC CASSFGTSGYNEQFF
14 TRBJ2-6 - TRBD1 TRBV2 TGTGCCAGCAGTCTCCGACAGGGGGCCCTCCCTCTGACTTTC CASSLRQGALPLTF
15 TRBJ2-7 few TRBD1 TRBV18 TGTGCCAGCTCACCACCCCAGGGGGCTTACTACGAGCAGTACTTC CASSPPQGAYYEQYF
15 TRBJ1-2 few TRBD1 TRBV18 TGTGCCAGCTCACCCCTTGGACAGGGTTCCTATGGCTACACCTTC CASSPLGQGSYGYTF
16 TRBJ2-1 - TRBD2 TRBV5-1 TGCGCCAGCAGCGGACCTAGCGGGAGCGCCGGGAATGAGCAGTTCTTC CASSGPSGSAGNEQFF
17 TRBJ1-5 - - TRBV30 TGTGCCTGGAGTGTACGCCAGCGGTACAATAGCAATCAGCCCCAGCATTTT CAWSVRQRYNSNQPQHF
15 TRBJ2-3 few - TRBV11-2 TGTGCCAGCAGCTTAGAGGGAGTGAACACAGATACGCAGTATTTT CASSLEGVNTDTQYF
17 TRBJ2-2 - TRBD2 TRBV7-2 TGTGCCAGCAGCTCCCCGACTAGCGGGATTAGCACCGGGGAGCTGTTTTTT CASSSPTSGISTGELFF
16 TRBJ2-1 - - TRBV9 TGTGCCAGCAGCGTAGAGCACTCTAACTCCTACAATGAGCAGTTCTTC CASSVEHSNSYNEQFF
17 TRBJ2-4 few TRBD2 TRBV13 TGTGCCAGCAGCTTTAGTCTGGGAGGGTTAGCCAAAAACATTCAGTACTTC CASSFSLGGLAKNIQYF
13 TRBJ1-5 - TRBD1 TRBV11-2 TGTGCCAGCAGCTCGGGACAGTTTCAGCCCCAGCATTTT CASSSGQFQPQHF
14 TRBJ2-7 - - TRBV19 TGTGCCAGTAACAGCGGGACACAGTCCTACGAGCAGTACTTC CASNSGTQSYEQYF
15 TRBJ1-3 - - TRBV18 TGTGCCAGCTCACGGAGGACAGAGTCTGGAAACACCATATATTTT CASSRRTESGNTIYF
15 TRBJ1-1 - - TRBV7-8 TGTGCCAGCAGCTTAGCGCTGGGGGCGGTGGGTGAAGCTTTCTTT CASSLALGAVGEAFF